The source of this T cell receptor beta chain is a study of T-cell reconstitution after alpha-beta-depleted transplantation in children. Study-level findings and limits: Two months or so post-transplant, alpha-beta T cells reportedly derived from several hundred expanded graft clones.

In its sample, this clonotype was seen a few times. The antigen remains unidentified. Preparation of the TCRbeta library involved a method that used unique molecular identifiers. TCRdb called the PCR reads again in MiXCR, with one record for every CDR3 protein. The sample lists about 70,000 distinct CDR3 sequences; roughly a tenth were seen once. Germline values: CDR1 SGHDN, CDR2 FVKESK. The CDR3 is made up of 13 amino acids. The V gene lost 4 bases and the J gene lost 4 bases, with 11 bases spanning the gap. This chain links TRBV14 with TRBJ2-7, with D possibly TRBD1 on 6 matching bases. The material was PBMCs, obtained before TCRalphabeta/CD19-depleted stem cell transplant. This sequence originates from a boy aged 5-17 years with acute myeloid leukemia, due to receive a stem cell transplant. The chain's CDR3 is CASSPGGWYEQYF. The DNA of the CDR3 is TGTGCCAGCAGCCCTGGGGGCTGGTACGAGCAGTACTTC. The full variable domain, in which reference TRBV14 and TRBJ2-7 provide the parts outside the CDR3, is EAGVTQFPSHSVIEKGQTVTLRCDPISGHDNLYWYRRVMGKEIKFLLHFVKESKQDESGMPNNRFLAERTGGTYSTLKVQPAELEDSGVYFCASSPGGWYEQYFGPGTRLTVT.